This T cell receptor beta chain came from a study of T cells in Graves' hyperthyroidism and ophthalmopathy. Study-wide results and caveats: Blood also carried most thyroid clonotypes expanded above 0.001.

The investigators amplified TCR beta CDR3 regions from RNA transcripts. With the HTBI primer set, the TCR CDR3 went through a first round of RT-PCR. TCRdb re-called the multiplex PCR reads with MiXCR, one entry per CDR3 protein. The sample carries 300,000 to 400,000 distinct CDR3 sequences, roughly 15% recorded once. From germline, CDR1 is SGHNT and CDR2 YENEEA. Trimming took off 6 bases at V and 7 bases at J, with 12 bases between the two ends. The CDR3 has 12 residues. This clonotype has ten or more counts. The antigen remains unidentified. It was uncontrolled infection, other autoimmune disease, pregnancy or lactation that excluded patients.

The chain has TRBV11-3 and TRBJ2-5; D is unresolved. Sequenced input: blood. The sequence was collected from a woman aged 25 to 39 with Graves' ophthalmopathy. The DNA of the CDR3 is TGTGCCAGCAGTTCATTGCGAGGGACCCAGTACTTC. Amino acids: CASSSLRGTQYF.